This T cell receptor (beta chain) was captured by sequencing in a study of graft-versus-host responses after intestinal transplantation. Study as a whole: Transplant recipients had multivisceral, liver-intestinal, or isolated intestinal grafts. Recipients were all induced with anti-thymocyte globulin, then given tacrolimus and steroids for 3 to 4 years.

V gave up 4 bases and J gave up 4 bases, with 12 bases separating them. This CDR3 has 15 amino acids. Germline CDR1 reads SGDLS; CDR2 reads YYNGEE. Measured with immunoSEQ multiplex PCR; TCRdb has only the in-frame clones, and not every one. The table has 75,000 to 100,000 clones, roughly 91% seen once. About this clone itself: Its matching antigen is unknown.

Findings and limits, study-wide: Early post-transplant HvG declines were associated with peak circulating GvH clone levels.

This clonotype originated in a human donor who was the organ donor for an intestinal transplant. The chain combines TRBV9 with TRBJ2-6; a possible D gene is TRBD1 (6 bases). This specimen was unstimulated CD4+ T cells sorted from spleen or lymph node cells, taken before transplant. CDR3 sequence reads: CASSPTGSGANVLTF. CDR3 in DNA: TGTGCCAGCAGCCCCACAGGGTCCGGGGCCAACGTCCTGACTTTC.